This T cell receptor beta chain was sequenced for a study of blood T cell repertoires in COVID-19. Data came from immunoSEQ multiplex PCR; TCRdb stores just in-frame clones and leaves some out. The table lists more than 200,000 clones, approximately 86% of them singletons. The V end was cut by 3 bases, the J end by 6 bases, with 12 bases between. The germline V gene encodes CDR1 SGHNT and CDR2 YENEEA. The CDR3 loop spans 14 amino acids. The sequenced sample consisted of peripheral blood. The receptor comes from a man aged 25 to 40 with active or convalescent COVID-19. This sequence joins TRBV11-3 and TRBJ2-1; D may be TRBD2 (6 bases). CDR3 DNA: TGTGCCAGCAGCTTGGAGGGTAGGGGCAATGAGCAGTTCTTC. As protein: CASSLEGRGNEQFF.